This TCR beta chain was obtained from a study of blood T cell repertoires in COVID-19. CDR3 length: 15 amino acids. CDR1 is SNHLY, CDR2 FYNNEI, per germline. V lost 6 bases to trimming and J lost 1 base; unmatched junction nucleotides: 5. TCRdb keeps only in-frame clones here, not all; method: immunoSEQ multiplex PCR. The sample lists 200,000 to 250,000 clones; roughly 90% were seen once. Followed longitudinally, the Seattle patients had been enrolled during active infection. The TCR comes from a man aged 60-69 years with COVID-19, enrolled during active disease. Sequenced input: peripheral blood. The rearrangement uses TRBV2 and TRBJ1-4, with 7 bases aligning to TRBD1. Here the CDR3 DNA reads TGTGCCAGCAGCTACACAGGGGTAACTAATGAAAAACTGTTTTTT. The encoded protein is CASSYTGVTNEKLFF.